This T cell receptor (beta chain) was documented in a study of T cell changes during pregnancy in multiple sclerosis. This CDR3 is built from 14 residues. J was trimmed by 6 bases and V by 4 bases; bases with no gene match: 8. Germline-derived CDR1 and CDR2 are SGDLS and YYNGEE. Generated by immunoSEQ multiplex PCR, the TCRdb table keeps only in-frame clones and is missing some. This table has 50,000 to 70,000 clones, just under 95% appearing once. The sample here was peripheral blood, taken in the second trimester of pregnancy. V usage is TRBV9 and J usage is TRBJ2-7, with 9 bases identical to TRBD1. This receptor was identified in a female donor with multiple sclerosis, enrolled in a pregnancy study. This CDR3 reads CASSSEGTGREQYF. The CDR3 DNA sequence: TGTGCCAGCAGCTCAGAGGGGACAGGGCGCGAGCAGTACTTC.